This T cell receptor (beta chain) was retrieved from a study of technical replicates of blood from a few donors. Generated by immunoSEQ multiplex PCR, the TCRdb table keeps only in-frame clones and is missing some. The table has 70,000 to 95,000 clones, 90% to 95% seen once. The clonotype originates from a human donor in good health. Sequenced sample: T cells isolated from PBMCs.

CDR3 nucleotides: TGTGCCAGCAGTGATGGGACATCGAACACCGGGGAGCTGTTTTTT. This sequence encodes CASSDGTSNTGELFF. The chain employs TRBV6-1 and TRBJ2-2; weak D call: TRBD1 (6 bases). Germline loops: CDR1 MNHNS, CDR2 SASEGT. The CDR3 totals 15 residues. The V gene lost 3 bases and the J gene lost 0 bases, with 8 bases spanning the gap.